This T cell receptor (beta chain) appears in the sequencing data of a study of cytomegalovirus exposure and HLA in healthy donors. With 60 Vbeta and 13 Jbeta primers, the PCR was carried out. TCRdb's table, derived via immunoSEQ multiplex PCR, lists solely in-frame clones and lacks some. This table holds some 140,000 clones, approximately 80% found once. Germline V lookup: CDR1 MNHEY, CDR2 SVGAGI. Germline trimming cut 6 bases from V and 5 bases from J; bases unmatched to any gene: 9. This CDR3 spans 14 amino acids. This clone was observed a handful of times. The chain is built from TRBV6-5 and TRBJ2-7, with 8 bases lining up with TRBD1. The receptor comes from a woman in her thirties or forties in good health and CMV-seropositive. Sequencing was carried out using PBMCs. The CDR3 sequence: CASSPGTGRHEQYF. CDR3 DNA sequence: TGTGCCAGCAGCCCCGGGACAGGTCGCCACGAGCAGTACTTC.